Presented here are 29 T cell receptor beta chains from one specimen sequenced in a study of cytomegalovirus exposure and HLA in healthy donors. The primer mix had 60 Vbeta and 13 Jbeta primers. Using immunoSEQ multiplex PCR, the repertoire was profiled, and TCRdb retains in-frame clones only, with some absent. Of 150,000 to 200,000 clones listed, around 82% are singletons. The sample consisted of PBMCs. The receptor set was obtained from a man between 18 and 29 years old in good health and CMV-seronegative.

This chain uses TRBV19 with TRBJ2-7; 9 bases agree with TRBD2. Germline lookup yields CDR1 LNHDA and CDR2 SQIVND (reference sequence). The CDR3 runs 15 residues. The V gene end was trimmed by 1 base and the J gene end by 2 bases; junction bases not matched to a gene: 3. The CDR3 sequence: CASSIVAGGAYEQYF. In DNA, the CDR3 is TGTGCCAGTAGTATAGTGGCGGGAGGGGCCTACGAGCAGTACTTC.

This chain joins TRBV4-3 and TRBJ2-5; TRBD2 aligns across 8 bases. The J call is doubtful: the DNA matches TRBJ2-7 better. This CDR3 has 17 amino acids. Germline CDR1 and CDR2: LGHNA and YSLEER. DNA for the CDR3: TGCGCCAGCAGCCAAGATAAAAGGGCGAGCGGGAGTGACGAGCAGTACTTC. This codes for CASSQDKRASGSDEQYF.

The chain is built from TRBV4-1 and TRBJ2-6, with TRBD2 matching over 12 bases. The junction had 5 bases not matched to a gene; V was cut back by 4 bases and J by 1 base. Looked up from germline, CDR1 is MGHRA and CDR2 is YSYEKL. The CDR3 totals 18 residues. The CDR3 protein is CASSRTSGTLSGANVLTF. DNA for the CDR3: TGCGCCAGCAGCCGGACTAGCGGGACCCTATCTGGGGCCAACGTCCTGACTTTC.

The chain recombines TRBV12-5 with TRBJ2-5; D not resolved. Trimming removed 1 base at V and 4 bases at J, with 7 bases between. The CDR3 runs to 13 residues. The germline V gene encodes CDR1 LGHNT and CDR2 FRNRAP. The CDR3 nucleotides read TGTGCTAGTGGTTTGGCAGGTTCAGAGACCCAGTACTTC. Its protein product is CASGLAGSETQYF. Based on the CDR3 plus reference TRBV12-5 and TRBJ2-5, the full variable domain is DARVTQTPRHKVTEMGQEVTMRCQPILGHNTVFWYRQTMMQGLELLAYFRNRAPLDDSGMPKDRFSAEMPDATLATLKIQPSEPRDSAVYFCASGLAGSETQYFGPGTRLLVL.

The chain has TRBV19 and TRBJ2-2; 7 bases agree with TRBD1. V shed 6 bases and J 14 bases; nucleotides not matched to a gene: 15. The CDR3 is made up of 14 amino acids. Looked up from germline, CDR1 is LNHDA and CDR2 is SQIVND (reference sequence). The CDR3 sequence is CASSFTGQANNLFF. CDR3 sequence (DNA): TGTGCCAGTAGCTTCACAGGACAGGCTAATAATCTGTTTTTT.

The rearrangement joins TRBV5-4 to TRBJ2-7; no clear D. V lost 1 base, J lost 2 bases, and 4 bases lay in between. This CDR3 is built from 12 residues. Germline V gene sequence: CDR1 SGHNT, CDR2 YYREEE (reference sequence). The CDR3 bases are TGTGCCAGCAGCTTGTCTACCTACGAGCAGTACTTC. Translating it yields CASSLSTYEQYF. The full variable domain, its missing parts supplied by reference TRBV5-4 and TRBJ2-7, is ETGVTQSPTHLIKTRGQQVTLRCSSQSGHNTVSWYQQALGQGPQFIFQYYREEENGRGNFPPRFSGLQFPNYSSELNVNALELDDSALYLCASSLSTYEQYFGPGTRLTVT.

The rearrangement links TRBV28 to TRBJ2-3; tentative D call: TRBD1 (6 bases). Between the trimmed V and J ends, which lost 3 bases and 4 bases, there was a span of 11 bases. The germline V gene has CDR1 MDHEN and CDR2 SYDVKM. The CDR3 consists of 14 residues. CDR3 sequence: CASSFGQPADTQYF. The CDR3 bases are TGTGCCAGCAGTTTCGGACAGCCTGCAGATACGCAGTATTTT.

This clone showed up just a few times. The CDR3 DNA follows: TGTGCCAGCAGCCAAGATTCGGGAAGCAGAACTTTCTACGAGCAGTACTTC. Translating it yields CASSQDSGSRTFYEQYF. This sequence joins TRBV4-2 and TRBJ2-7; D might be TRBD2 (5 bases). Per the germline V gene, CDR1 is LGHNA and CDR2 is YNFKEQ. The CDR3 extends over 17 amino acids. The V gene lost 0 bases and the J gene lost 3 bases, with 18 bases spanning the gap.

The CDR3 here is CASSMAPAGTRETQYF. CDR3 DNA sequence: TGTGCCAGTAGTATGGCACCGGCAGGGACAAGAGAGACCCAGTACTTC. The rearrangement links TRBV19 to TRBJ2-5; the D gene is possibly TRBD1 (6 bases). CDR1 and CDR2 from the germline V gene are LNHDA and SQIVND (reference sequence). CDR3 length equals 16 residues. Between the trimmed V and J ends, which lost 3 bases and 4 bases, there was a span of 18 bases.

The CDR3 loop reads CATKRPGQLAKNIQYF. DNA of the CDR3: TGTGCCACCAAACGTCCGGGACAACTAGCCAAAAACATTCAGTACTTC. The chain combines TRBV10-3 with TRBJ2-4, with D maybe TRBD1 (6 bases). The germline CDR1 and CDR2 sequences are ENHRY and SYGVKD. The CDR3 has 16 residues. Trimming took off 10 bases at V and 0 bases at J, with 19 bases between the two ends.

The chain links TRBV7-2 to TRBJ2-7; TRBD1 matches 11 bases. The germline V gene has CDR1 SGHTA and CDR2 FQGNSA. Trimming took 2 bases from V and 4 from J; bases not matched to a gene: 4. This CDR3 has 15 residues. For the CDR3, the DNA is TGTGCCAGCAGCTTAAAGGGACAGGGGGTTTACGAGCAGTACTTC. Protein sequence: CASSLKGQGVYEQYF.

The CDR3 protein is CASSQSGTASGANVLTF. CDR3 DNA: TGCGCCAGCAGCCAGTCCGGGACAGCCTCTGGGGCCAACGTCCTGACTTTC. The rearrangement uses TRBV4-1 and TRBJ2-6, with 7 nucleotides matching TRBD1. This CDR3 has 17 residues. With 3 bases clipped from V and 0 bases from J, the junction kept 5 bases outside the gene matches. Germline V gene lookup returns CDR1 MGHRA and CDR2 YSYEKL.

The genes are TRBV19 and TRBJ2-1; no clear D gene. Trimming removed 3 bases at V and 0 bases at J, with 9 bases between. The CDR3 has 15 residues. The germline CDR1 and CDR2 sequences are LNHDA and SQIVND (reference sequence). CDR3 nucleotides: TGTGCCAGTAGTATGGCTAGAAGCTCCTACAATGAGCAGTTCTTC. This sequence encodes CASSMARSSYNEQFF.

In its sample, this clone was seen a few times. The V and J genes are TRBV5-5 and TRBJ2-5; 15 nucleotides match TRBD2. V gave up 3 bases and J gave up 5 bases; unmatched junction bases: 5. CDR1 and CDR2 from the germline V gene are SGHKS and YYEKEE (reference sequence). This CDR3 is built from 16 residues. The CDR3 DNA reads as TGTGCCAGCAGCTGGGGACTAGCGGGGGGCCGGGAGACCCAGTACTTC. This sequence encodes CASSWGLAGGRETQYF.

In this sample, this clone turned up a few times. The chain joins TRBV4-3 to TRBJ2-5, with 8 bases lining up with TRBD1. Trimming took 0 bases from V and 5 from J; bases not matched to a gene: 5. This CDR3 has 15 residues. Germline CDR1 is LGHNA and CDR2 is YSLEER. The CDR3 DNA follows: TGCGCCAGCAGCCAAGACAGGACAGGGCGGGAGACCCAGTACTTC. This codes for CASSQDRTGRETQYF.

This chain uses TRBV19 with TRBJ1-2; 9 bases are shared with TRBD1. The V and J ends lost 4 bases and 5 bases, in that order; junction bases with no gene match: 5. The V gene's germline CDR1 is LNHDA and CDR2 SQIVND (reference sequence). This CDR3 has 14 residues. The DNA for the CDR3 is TGTGCCAGTAGTACCACAGGGGGCGCGTATGGCTACACCTTC. It encodes CASSTTGGAYGYTF.

The chain has TRBV10-3 and TRBJ2-7; 7 nucleotides align to TRBD2. V lost 7 bases to trimming and J lost 7 bases; unmatched junction nucleotides: 13. From germline, CDR1 is ENHRY and CDR2 SYGVKD. The CDR3 has 14 amino acids. CDR3 region: CAIMDPGGSVEQYF. The DNA for the CDR3 is TGTGCCATCATGGATCCGGGAGGATCGGTGGAGCAGTACTTC.

This clone was seen a handful of times. V usage is TRBV10-1 and J usage is TRBJ1-4, with D unclear. The CDR3 totals 15 residues. V lost 11 bases and J 6 bases, leaving 22 bases between the germline ends. Germline CDR1 is WNHNN and CDR2 is SYGVQD (reference sequence). CDR3 DNA: TGCGCCCGGAGAGAAAGACCCTCACTCGATGAAAAACTGTTTTTT. Protein: CARRERPSLDEKLFF.

The chain uses TRBV10-1 and TRBJ2-3, with 8 positions matching TRBD2. The CDR3 consists of 16 residues. V lost 6 bases, J lost 0 bases, and 8 bases stayed unmatched. The germline gives CDR1 WNHNN, CDR2 SYGVQD (reference sequence). The CDR3 loop is CASSPGPSGSTDTQYF. The CDR3 nucleotides read TGCGCCAGCAGCCCCGGGCCTAGCGGGAGCACAGATACGCAGTATTTT.

In nucleotides, the CDR3 is TGTGCCAGCAGTCCGGGAGGGCTTAACACCGGGGAGCTGTTTTTT. Protein sequence: CASSPGGLNTGELFF. V gene TRBV9 combines with J gene TRBJ2-2; the match to TRBD2 covers 8 bases. The germline V gene has CDR1 SGDLS and CDR2 YYNGEE. The CDR3 contains 15 residues. After removal of 5 bases from V and 2 bases from J, the junction contained 5 bases not matched to a gene.

The chain combines TRBV7-8 with TRBJ2-7; 8 positions match TRBD2. V lost 5 bases and J lost 7; bases outside the gene matches: 13. Germline V gene sequence: CDR1 SGHVS, CDR2 FQNEAQ. The CDR3 extends over 15 amino acids. The CDR3, as DNA: TGTGCCAGCAGCCCACCGGGACTAGGGTCTCGTGAGCAGTACTTC. Its translation is CASSPPGLGSREQYF.

This sequence joins TRBV9 and TRBJ2-2, with a weak D call TRBD2 (7 bases). V was shortened by 6 bases and J by 2 bases, with 14 bases between the two germline ends. CDR1 is SGDLS and CDR2 is YYNGEE in the germline V gene. This CDR3 is 15 amino acids long. CDR3 DNA: TGTGCCAGCAAAAAAGGGGGGGAAAACACCGGGGAGCTGTTTTTT. This gives the protein CASKKGGENTGELFF.

The chain employs TRBV7-9 and TRBJ2-1; TRBD2 might be the D (6 bases). V was shortened by 2 bases and J by 0 bases, with 14 bases between the two germline ends. This CDR3 has 17 amino acids. The V gene's germline CDR1 is SEHNR and CDR2 FQNEAQ (reference sequence). DNA for the CDR3: TGTGCCAGCAGCTTACTTTGGGCGGGAAGCTCCTACAATGAGCAGTTCTTC. Its translation: CASSLLWAGSSYNEQFF.

This chain's CDR3 is CASSLDRGRASHEQFF. The CDR3 nucleotides are TGTGCCAGCAGCTTAGATCGGGGGAGGGCGAGTCATGAGCAGTTCTTC. V usage is TRBV7-9 and J usage is TRBJ2-1; 7 nucleotides match TRBD2. The ends lost 1 base at V and 8 bases at J; junction bases unmatched: 11. Germline values: CDR1 SEHNR, CDR2 FQNEAQ (reference sequence). CDR3 length: 16 residues.

V gene TRBV7-3 combines with J gene TRBJ2-2, with 12 bases aligning to TRBD2. Trimming removed 2 bases from V and 5 bases from J; junction bases left unmatched: 9. The CDR3 loop spans 18 amino acids. In germline, CDR1 is SGHTA, CDR2 FQGTGA. CDR3 loop: CASSLRLAGESGTGELFF. CDR3 nucleotide sequence: TGTGCCAGCAGCTTACGACTAGCGGGAGAGAGTGGTACCGGGGAGCTGTTTTTT.

The genes are TRBV4-3 and TRBJ2-3, with TRBD2 identical over 11 bases. V trimming: 0 bases; J trimming: 1 base; junction bases outside the gene matches: 6. This CDR3 is built from 18 residues. Germline V gives CDR1 LGHNA, CDR2 YSLEER. The CDR3 spells CASSQDLTSGGRTDTQYF. Here the CDR3 DNA reads TGCGCCAGCAGCCAAGATCTTACTAGCGGGGGCCGCACAGATACGCAGTATTTT.

This chain connects TRBV9 to TRBJ2-7, with 11 bases identical to TRBD2. The junction had 2 bases not matched to a gene; V was cut back by 3 bases and J by 0 bases. The CDR3 runs 15 residues. The V gene's germline CDR1 is SGDLS and CDR2 YYNGEE. This CDR3 is CASSATSGNSYEQYF. The DNA for the CDR3 is TGTGCCAGCAGCGCGACTAGCGGGAACTCCTACGAGCAGTACTTC.

The chain employs TRBV2 and TRBJ1-2; no definite D call. Germline V gene sequence: CDR1 SNHLY, CDR2 FYNNEI. Trimming shortened V by 6 bases and J by 1 base, and 12 bases separated the two germline ends. This CDR3 spans 14 amino acids. The CDR3 here is CASRNPGSNYGYTF. Written as DNA, the CDR3 is TGTGCCAGCAGGAACCCCGGGAGTAACTATGGCTACACCTTC.

For the CDR3, the DNA is TGTGCCACCTCAGTCAATGCAGATAGCAATCAGCCCCAGCATTTT. Translated: CATSVNADSNQPQHF. The chain combines TRBV15 with TRBJ1-5; D ambiguous. The germline V and J ends were trimmed by 8 bases and 0 bases, with 14 bases remaining between them. This CDR3 is 15 amino acids long. Germline CDR1 reads LNHNV; CDR2 reads YYDKDF (reference sequence).